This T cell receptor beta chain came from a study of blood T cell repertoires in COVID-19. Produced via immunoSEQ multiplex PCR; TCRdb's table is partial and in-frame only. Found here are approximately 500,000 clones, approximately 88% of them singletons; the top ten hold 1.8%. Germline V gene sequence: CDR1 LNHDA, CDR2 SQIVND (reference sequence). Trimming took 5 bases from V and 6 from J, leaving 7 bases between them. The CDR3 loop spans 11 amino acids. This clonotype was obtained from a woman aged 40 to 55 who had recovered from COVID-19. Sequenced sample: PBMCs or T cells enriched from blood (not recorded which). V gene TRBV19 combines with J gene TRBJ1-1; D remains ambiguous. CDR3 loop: CASSRAAEAFF. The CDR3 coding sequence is TGTGCCAGTAGTCGAGCGGCTGAAGCTTTCTTT.